Included here is one T cell receptor (beta chain) sequence, with context. The sample comes from a study of technical replicates of blood from a handful of donors. Repertoires were generated with immunoSEQ multiplex PCR, while TCRdb's copy carries only in-frame clones and drops some. Found here are 75,000 to 95,000 clones, around 96% of them singletons; the top ten hold 0.36%. The CDR3 extends over 15 amino acids. V shed 0 bases, J shed 6 bases, and the junction held 5 bases outside the gene matches. Germline values: CDR1 GTSNPN, CDR2 SVGIG (reference sequence). The TCR sequence derives from a human donor in good health. Sequencing used T cells isolated from PBMCs. The chain uses TRBV30 and TRBJ2-1; TRBD1 aligns across 10 bases. CDR3 sequence reads: CAWSVSGQGPNEQFF. In DNA form, the CDR3 reads TGTGCCTGGAGTGTATCGGGACAGGGGCCCAATGAGCAGTTCTTC. Full variable domain (outside the CDR3, taken from reference TRBV30 and TRBJ2-1): SQTIHQWPATLVQPVGSPLSLECTVEGTSNPNLYWYRQAAGRGLQLLFYSVGIGQISSEVPQNLSASRPQDRQFILSSKKLLLSDSGFYLCAWSVSGQGPNEQFFGPGTRLTVL.